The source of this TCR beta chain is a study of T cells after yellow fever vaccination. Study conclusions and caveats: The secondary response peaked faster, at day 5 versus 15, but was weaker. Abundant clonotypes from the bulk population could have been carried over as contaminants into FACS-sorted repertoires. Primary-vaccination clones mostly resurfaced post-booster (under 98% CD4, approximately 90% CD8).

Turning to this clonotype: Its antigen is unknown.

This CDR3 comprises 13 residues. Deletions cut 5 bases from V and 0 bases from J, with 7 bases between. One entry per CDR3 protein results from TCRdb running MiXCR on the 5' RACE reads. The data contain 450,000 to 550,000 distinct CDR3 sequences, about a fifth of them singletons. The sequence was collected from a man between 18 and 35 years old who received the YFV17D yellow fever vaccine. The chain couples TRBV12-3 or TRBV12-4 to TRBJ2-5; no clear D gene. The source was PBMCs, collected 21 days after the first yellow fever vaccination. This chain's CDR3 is CASSDLYQETQYF. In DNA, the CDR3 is TGTGCCAGCAGTGATTTATACCAAGAGACCCAGTACTTC.